This TCR beta chain was sequenced during a study of neoadjuvant anti-PD-1 for oral cavity cancer. Overall study: Non-progressing patients received a fourth nivolumab dose near day 43, then surgery on days 50-56.

The table came from immunoSEQ multiplex PCR; TCRdb's copy has only in-frame clones and leaves some out. The profile covers about 62,000 clones, with 79% appearing a single time and around 2.6% taken by the ten largest. For this clone: The antigen is not known.

Germline loops: CDR1 SGHNT, CDR2 YYREEE (reference sequence). The V and J ends lost 1 base and 10 bases respectively, with 12 bases between them. The CDR3 is 14 amino acids. Study-level findings and limits: Pretreatment Treg/Th17 ratio correlated inversely with post-treatment tumor clonality.

The chain combines TRBV5-4 with TRBJ1-6; no clear D gene. The input for sequencing was PBMCs, taken before nivolumab (anti-PD-1) treatment. This TCR came from a person aged 35-79 years with oral cavity squamous cell carcinoma. The CDR3 reads CASSLRLLDSPLHF. The CDR3 nucleotides read TGTGCCAGCAGCTTGCGGTTACTTGACTCACCCCTCCACTTT.